This T cell receptor (beta chain) was obtained from a study of identical twins. This clonotype was seen a few times. Trimming at V came to 4 bases and at J to 5 bases, leaving 5 bases not matched to a gene. The length of the CDR3 is 15 residues. From the 5' RACE reads, TCRdb called clonotypes with MiXCR, one entry per CDR3 protein. The data show 350,000 or so distinct CDR3 sequences, over 9% seen once. Another study also made use of these data, one on yellow fever vaccine responses in identical twins.

This sequence was found in a woman aged 18-29 years in good health. Sequenced: CD8+ T cells sorted from blood. The chain recombines TRBV12-3 or TRBV12-4 with TRBJ1-5, with TRBD1 matching over 10 bases. The DNA of the CDR3 is TGTGCCAGCAGTTACCCCGGGACAGGGGATCAGCCCCAGCATTTT. Translation: CASSYPGTGDQPQHF.